This TCR beta chain originates from a study of CD8+CD57+ T cells in acquired aplastic anemia. CDR1 DFQATT and CDR2 SNEGSKA come from the germline V gene (reference sequence). CDR3 size: 12 residues. Trimming pared 3 bases from V and 3 bases from J, leaving 8 bases between. Genomic DNA, the template, was used for profiling of the TCR beta VDJ and CDR3. Each CDR3 protein gets one entry after TCRdb re-called the reads with MiXCR. Of hundreds of thousands of distinct CDR3 sequences in the sample, around 33% were seen once. The table lists this clonotype with many counts. The patients chosen for sequencing had shown expansion of CD8+CD57+ cells (detected by flow cytometry).

This receptor was obtained from a human donor with aplastic anemia. The sequenced sample was sorted CD4+, CD8+, or CD8+CD57+ T cells (not recorded which) from PBMCs. The chain joins TRBV20-1 to TRBJ1-2; D unclear. CDR3 sequence reads: CSARIGDYGYTF. The CDR3 DNA reads TGCAGTGCTAGGATCGGGGACTATGGCTACACCTTC.